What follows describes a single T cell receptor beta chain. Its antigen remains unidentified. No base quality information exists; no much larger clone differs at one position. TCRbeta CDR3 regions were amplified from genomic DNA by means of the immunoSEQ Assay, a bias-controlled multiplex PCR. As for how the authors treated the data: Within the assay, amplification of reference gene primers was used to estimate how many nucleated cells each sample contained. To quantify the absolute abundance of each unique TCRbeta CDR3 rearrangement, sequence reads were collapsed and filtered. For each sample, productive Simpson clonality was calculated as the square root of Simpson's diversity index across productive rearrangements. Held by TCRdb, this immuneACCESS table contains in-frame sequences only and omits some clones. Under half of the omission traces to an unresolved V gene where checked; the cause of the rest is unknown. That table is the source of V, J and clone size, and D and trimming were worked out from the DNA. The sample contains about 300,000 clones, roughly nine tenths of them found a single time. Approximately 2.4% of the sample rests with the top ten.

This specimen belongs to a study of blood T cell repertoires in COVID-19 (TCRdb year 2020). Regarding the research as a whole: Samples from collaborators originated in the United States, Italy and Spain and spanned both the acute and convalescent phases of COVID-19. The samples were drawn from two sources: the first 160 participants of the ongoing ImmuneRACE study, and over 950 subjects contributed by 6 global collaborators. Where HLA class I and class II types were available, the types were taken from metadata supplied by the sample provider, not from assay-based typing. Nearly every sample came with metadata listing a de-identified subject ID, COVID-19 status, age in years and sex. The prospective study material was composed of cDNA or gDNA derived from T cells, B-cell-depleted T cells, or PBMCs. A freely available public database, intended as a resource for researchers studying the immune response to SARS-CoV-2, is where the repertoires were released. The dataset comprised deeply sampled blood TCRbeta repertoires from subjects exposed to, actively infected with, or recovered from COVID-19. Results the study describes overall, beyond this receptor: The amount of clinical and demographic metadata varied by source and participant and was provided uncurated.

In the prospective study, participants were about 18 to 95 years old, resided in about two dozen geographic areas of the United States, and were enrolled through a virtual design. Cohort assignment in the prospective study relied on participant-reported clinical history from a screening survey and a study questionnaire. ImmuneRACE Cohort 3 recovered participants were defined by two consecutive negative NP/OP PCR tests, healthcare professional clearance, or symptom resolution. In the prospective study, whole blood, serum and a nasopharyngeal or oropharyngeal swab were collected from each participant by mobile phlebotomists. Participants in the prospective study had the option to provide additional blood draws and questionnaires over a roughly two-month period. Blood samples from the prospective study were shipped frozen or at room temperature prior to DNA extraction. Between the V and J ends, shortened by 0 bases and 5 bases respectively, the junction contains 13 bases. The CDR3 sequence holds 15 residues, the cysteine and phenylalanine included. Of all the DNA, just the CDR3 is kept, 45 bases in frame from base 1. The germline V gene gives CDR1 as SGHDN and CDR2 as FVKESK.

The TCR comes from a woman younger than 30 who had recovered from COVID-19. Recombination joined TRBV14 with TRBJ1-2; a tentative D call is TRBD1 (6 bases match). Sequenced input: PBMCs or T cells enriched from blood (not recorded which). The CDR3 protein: CASSQDSRGTYGYTF. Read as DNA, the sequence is TGTGCCAGCAGCCAAGATTCCAGGGGAACGTATGGCTACACCTTC.